This T cell receptor (beta chain) was identified in a study of monozygotic twins with inflammatory bowel disease (dated by TCRdb to between 2018 and 2021). Some background on the complete study: A total of 28 monozygotic twin pairs were included in the full study, comprising nine German pairs (four IBD-concordant, five IBD-discordant) and 19 IBD-discordant Danish pairs. Within discordant pairs, disease-associated traits were sought mainly by comparing IBD patients with their genetically identical healthy co-twins. Each individual had, on average, about 151 000 unique TCRalpha sequences and 181 000 unique TCRbeta sequences available for analysis.

Broad study findings and their caveats: No single strong signal or clonotype linked to IBD turned up in the results, so the idea that one exists was not supported. No difference in repertoire similarity was observed between concordant and discordant twins, possibly owing to limited statistical power. Compared with healthy twins, IBD patients had fewer clonotypes in common with other individuals, a difference most pronounced in patients showing signs of disease activity. IBD patients had lower TCRbeta repertoire diversity, measured by the inverse Simpson index, than their healthy co-twins. The analysis was unable to tell apart different T cell subtypes. Differing immunosuppressive treatments among patients may have added background noise and inter-individual variability to the repertoires.

The library was generated by 5' RACE. Each TCR library was prepared from about 3.5 ug of total RNA. For each sample, cDNA synthesis with SMARTScribe reverse transcriptase was split into eight separate reactions. During cDNA synthesis, template switching introduced unique molecular identifiers that contained a 6-nucleotide sample barcode. TCRalpha and TCRbeta cDNA was amplified by two nested PCRs of 16 and 9 cycles, with bead purification after each PCR. Before amplification, the cDNA was treated with uracil DNA-glycosylase and purified using the QIAquick PCR purification kit. The second PCR added Illumina TruSeq-compatible adapters along with sample-specific barcodes. Library quality and concentration were assessed using TapeStation and Qubit, and 4.5 to 6.5 ng of each library was pooled. Pooled libraries were sequenced on an Illumina HiSeq2500 single-index Rapid Run with 2 x 100 bp reads and custom sequencing primers. Per the original workflow: MiGEC version 1.2.6 was used for UMI-based consensus assembly, which corrected PCR and sequencing errors. MiXCR version 2.1.1 handled V(D)J alignment, clonotype assembly and CDR3 extraction. To normalise gene usage, clonotype sharing and MAIT/NKT TCR abundance, the top 1000, 10 000 and 20 000 clonotypes in each sample were analysed. Diversity was computed as the inverse Simpson index with the vegan R package after downsampling to 27 000 UMIs. Paired Mann-Whitney U tests on discordant twin pairs were used, with Benjamini-Hochberg multiple-testing correction. Each CDR3 protein sequence appears as one entry after TCRdb reprocessed the reads, and no DNA is included. Here the V and J calls rest on TCRdb's processing, not on the authors' analysis. The data table for this sample lists approximately 400,000 distinct CDR3 sequences. Around 2.4% of the sample is held by the ten biggest clonotypes.

From each donor, a roughly 2.6 ml peripheral blood sample was collected into PAXgene tubes and stored at -80 degrees C. Without any T cell sorting, total RNA was extracted from whole blood using the PAXgene blood miRNA kit on an automated QIAcube. Deep TCRalpha and TCRbeta repertoire profiling with unique molecular barcoding was performed on peripheral blood of monozygotic twin pairs concordant or discordant for inflammatory bowel disease. For every twin pair, smoking habits were documented, and each individual was categorised as a current, former or never smoker. With regard to this clonotype: The specificity of this receptor is unknown.

Reading from cysteine to phenylalanine, the CDR3 counts 15 amino acids. DNA was not recorded. CDR1 SGHRS and CDR2 YFSETQ were looked up in the germline V gene. The sequence derives from a human donor with ulcerative colitis or Crohn's disease, or a healthy co-twin of an affected twin (not recorded which). This receptor chain uses TRBV5-1 and TRBJ2-3; checking the TCRdb D call of TRBD1 is not possible without DNA. Material: blood. The CDR3 has the sequence CASSLQGQYTDTQYF. The entire variable domain, with the stretches around the CDR3 drawn from the reference TRBV5-1 and TRBJ2-3 proteins, is KAGVTQTPRYLIKTRGQQVTLSCSPISGHRSVSWYQQTPGQGLQFLFEYFSETQRNKGNFPGRFSGRQFSNSRSEMNVSTLELGDSALYLCASSLQGQYTDTQYFGPGTRLTVL.